This T cell receptor (beta chain) was identified in a study of blood T cell repertoires in COVID-19. Across the whole study: Some COVID-19 samples were acute and others convalescent; all came from the United States, Italy and Spain. T cells, B-cell-depleted T cells, or PBMCs supplied cDNA or gDNA.

A remark on this clone: Other DNA sequences from this sample encode an identical CDR3 as well.

The Seattle patients joined while their infection was active and were tracked longitudinally afterward. Authors' processing steps: Estimation of nucleated cell counts relied on the amplification of reference gene primers. TCRdb's table, derived via immunoSEQ multiplex PCR, lists solely in-frame clones and lacks some. V and J calls and clone size are given by that table; D and trimming were obtained from the DNA. This sample has fewer than 200,000 clones, with around 76% found just once. Germline V gene lookup returns CDR1 SGHRS and CDR2 YFSETQ. Trimming removed 0 bases from V and 0 bases from J; junction bases left unmatched: 2. This CDR3 is built from 17 residues.

This rearrangement joins TRBV5-1 to TRBJ1-3, with 11 bases aligning to TRBD1. The TCR was taken from a woman aged 55 to 70 with COVID-19, enrolled during active disease. Sequenced sample: peripheral blood. In DNA form, the CDR3 reads TGCGCCAGCAGCTTGGCCGGGACAGGGGGCTCTGGAAACACCATATATTTT. Translated, it gives CASSLAGTGGSGNTIYF.